A selection of T cell receptor beta chains follows, all from one sample in a study of cytomegalovirus exposure and HLA in healthy donors. Data came from immunoSEQ multiplex PCR; TCRdb stores just in-frame clones and leaves some out. In all, the sample yields approximately 93,000 clones. Sequences were obtained from PBMCs. These receptors originate from a woman aged 25 to 39 in good health and CMV-seronegative. CDR3s include the opening cysteine and the closing phenylalanine or tryptophan. The order of the fields is V gene, D gene, J gene, CDR3 DNA, CDR3 protein. A D gene is named only where the DNA matches it firmly.

TRBV18	-	TRBJ1-2	TGTGCCAGCTCACCACCGTCATGGCTTGGCTACACCTTC	CASSPPSWLGYTF
TRBV30	-	TRBJ1-3	TGTGCCTGGGGGAATGGGAGCTGGGGAAACACCATATATTTT	CAWGNGSWGNTIYF
TRBV15	TRBD1	TRBJ1-6	TGTGCCACCAGCGGATGGGGGGGGACAGGGGCTTCACCCCTCCACTTT	CATSGWGGTGASPLHF
TRBV25-1	-	TRBJ2-5	TGTGCCAGCAGTGGGGGGACTGCTCAAGAGACCCAGTACTTC	CASSGGTAQETQYF
TRBV2	-	TRBJ1-1	TGTGCCAGCAGGATGACAGTAAACACTGAAGCTTTCTTT	CASRMTVNTEAFF
TRBV6-5	-	TRBJ1-1	TGTGCCAGCAGTAGTTCTCAGGGTTCTGAAGCTTTCTTT	CASSSSQGSEAFF
TRBV28	TRBD1	TRBJ1-2	TGTGCCAGCAGTCCCGGACAGGGGGCGAATGGCTACACCTTC	CASSPGQGANGYTF
TRBV6-4	TRBD1	TRBJ2-1	TGTGCCGGCAGTGACGGGACAGGGGCCTACAATGAGCAGTTCTTC	CAGSDGTGAYNEQFF
TRBV29-1	-	TRBJ2-4	TGCAGCGTTGGGGGGGTAGCGTCACACATTCAGTACTTC	CSVGGVASHIQYF
TRBV7-9	TRBD1	TRBJ2-1	TGTGCCAGCAGCTTCCGACAGGGGGCGAGGGATGAGCAGTTCTTC	CASSFRQGARDEQFF
TRBV9	-	TRBJ2-7	TGTGCCAGCAGCGTAGCGCCGGAGACCTACGAGCAGTACTTC	CASSVAPETYEQYF
TRBV19	TRBD1	TRBJ2-1	TGTGCCAGTAGTAAGACAGGGTGGCGGTTCTTC	CASSKTGWRFF
TRBV19	-	TRBJ2-5	TGTGCCAGTAGCCCGGGAAGGGTCGAGACCCAGTACTTC	CASSPGRVETQYF
TRBV7-2	-	TRBJ2-7	TGTGCCAGCAGCTCAAAACCCGGGGCCTACGAGCAGTACTTC	CASSSKPGAYEQYF
TRBV5-8	-	TRBJ2-7	TGTGCCAGCAGCCCGCCTGCGATGTACTTC	CASSPPAMYF
TRBV11-2	-	TRBJ2-1	TGTGCCAGCAGTCCAGGGGCGGGTGAAGATGAGCAGTTCTTC	CASSPGAGEDEQFF
TRBV9	TRBD2	TRBJ2-3	TGTGCCAGCAGCGTGGCGGGGCTAGCGGGAGCTGATACGCAGTATTTT	CASSVAGLAGADTQYF
TRBV6-1	-	TRBJ1-2	TGTGCCAGTCCGGAGCCGTTCTATGGCTACACCTTC	CASPEPFYGYTF
TRBV7-2	-	TRBJ1-1	TGTGCCAGCAGCTTAGCCATCGGAGGGAAGACTGAAGCTTTCTTT	CASSLAIGGKTEAFF
TRBV5-1	-	TRBJ2-7	TGCGCCAGCAGCTTGGATCGGGGAATGGGCCACGAGCAGTACTTC	CASSLDRGMGHEQYF
TRBV19	-	TRBJ1-1	TGTGCCAGTAGACAGGGCCACACTGAAGCTTTCTTT	CASRQGHTEAFF
TRBV28	-	TRBJ2-3	TGTGCCAGCAGTTTCAGACAGAATACGCAGTATTTT	CASSFRQNTQYF
TRBV28	-	TRBJ2-7	TGTGCCAGCAGGCCCAGAGGGGGCTCCTACGAGCAGTACTTC	CASRPRGGSYEQYF
TRBV5-6	-	TRBJ2-7	TGTGCCAGCAGCTTGGGTCGTCCCTCCTACGAGCAGTACTTC	CASSLGRPSYEQYF
TRBV28	TRBD2	TRBJ2-2	TGTGCCAGCAGCGGACTAGCGGAGGCGAACACCGGGGAGCTGTTTTTT	CASSGLAEANTGELFF
TRBV5-1	TRBD1	TRBJ1-1	TGCGCCAGCAGCTTGGACGTTGACAGGGGGGGCACTGAAGCTTTCTTT	CASSLDVDRGGTEAFF
TRBV10-1	-	TRBJ2-7	TGCGCCAGCAGTGAGTCCGGGAATACCTACGAGCAGTACTTC	CASSESGNTYEQYF
TRBV19	-	TRBJ2-3	TGTGCCAGTACCTCGACAGATTCTAGCACAGATACGCAGTATTTT	CASTSTDSSTDTQYF
TRBV4-1	-	TRBJ1-3	TGCGCCAGCAGCGATGGACACTCCTCTGGAAACACCATATATTTT	CASSDGHSSGNTIYF
TRBV28	-	TRBJ1-5	TGTGCCAGCAGTTTGCCCCTTGTCGGGCCCCAGCATTTT	CASSLPLVGPQHF
TRBV14	-	TRBJ1-2	TGTGCCAGCAGCCCGGGAGTCAACTATGGCTACACCTTC	CASSPGVNYGYTF
TRBV5-4	TRBD1	TRBJ1-5	TGTGCCAGCAGTACACAGGGGGTCAATCAGCCCCAGCATTTT	CASSTQGVNQPQHF
TRBV7-6	TRBD2	TRBJ2-7	TGTGCCAGCAGCTTAGCTCCGGGACTAGCGGGAGGGCCAGCCTACGAGCAGTACTTC	CASSLAPGLAGGPAYEQYF
TRBV19	TRBD1	TRBJ1-5	TGTGCCAGTAGTATCTGGACAGGGCCCAATCAGCCCCAGCATTTT	CASSIWTGPNQPQHF
TRBV9	TRBD2	TRBJ2-1	TGTGCCAGCAGCCTGAGCGGGGACGGCTACAATGAGCAGTTCTTC	CASSLSGDGYNEQFF
TRBV9	-	TRBJ2-1	TGTGCCAGCAGCGTAGAAGTGGGGAGATATAATGAGCAGTTCTTC	CASSVEVGRYNEQFF
TRBV5-6	-	TRBJ2-1	TGTGCCAGCAGCCGAAGGGGGGGTCCCGTATCATTCCACAATGAGCAGTTCTTC	CASSRRGGPVSFHNEQFF
TRBV4-2	-	TRBJ2-1	TGTGCCAGCAGCCAGGCCCATGAGCAGTTCTTC	CASSQAHEQFF
TRBV19	-	TRBJ1-2	TGTGCCAGTCAAACGGGAGCTGGCTACACCTTC	CASQTGAGYTF
TRBV7-6	TRBD2	TRBJ2-7	TGTGCCAGCAGCCCCCGACAAACTAGCGGGAGTTCCCCCTACGAGCAGTACTTC	CASSPRQTSGSSPYEQYF
TRBV9	TRBD1	TRBJ2-7	TGTGCCAGCAGCTCTGGACAGGGGGCCACCTACGAGCAGTACTTC	CASSSGQGATYEQYF
TRBV4-1	-	TRBJ1-5	TGCGCCAGCAGCCAGCTCGAGAGACAGCCCCAGCATTTT	CASSQLERQPQHF
TRBV29-1	-	TRBJ1-5	TGCAGCGTTGCGGGGGGGGATCAGCCCCAGCATTTT	CSVAGGDQPQHF